The 27 T cell receptor beta chains listed next were all sequenced from one sample in a study of T cell responses to AZD1222 COVID-19 vaccine. The protocol was immunoSEQ multiplex PCR, while the TCRdb copy is restricted to in-frame clones and leaves out a portion. The table shows 150,000 to 200,000 clones, with 90% to 95% occurring only once. The sample in question was peripheral blood, obtained on day 0 of AZD1222 vaccination. The receptors here all came from an adult in good health.

The chain uses TRBV5-4 and TRBJ2-7; 7 bases agree with TRBD1. The CDR3 is 14 residues long. With 4 bases clipped from V and 3 bases from J, the junction kept 7 bases outside the gene matches. Per germline, CDR1 SGHNT and CDR2 YYREEE (reference sequence). CDR3 loop: CASSPGQTLYEQYF. CDR3 nucleotide sequence: TGTGCCAGCAGCCCGGGACAGACCCTCTACGAGCAGTACTTC. The full variable domain, its missing parts supplied by reference TRBV5-4 and TRBJ2-7, is ETGVTQSPTHLIKTRGQQVTLRCSSQSGHNTVSWYQQALGQGPQFIFQYYREEENGRGNFPPRFSGLQFPNYSSELNVNALELDDSALYLCASSPGQTLYEQYFGPGTRLTVT.

This clone was seen just once. The V call is TRBV27, the J call TRBJ1-4; TRBD1 matches 7 bases. CDR3 length equals 13 residues. The germline V gene has CDR1 MNHEY and CDR2 SMNVEV (reference sequence). The V and J ends lost 2 bases and 8 bases, in that order; junction bases with no gene match: 2. This chain's CDR3 is CASSLTGQEKLFF. The CDR3 DNA follows: TGTGCCAGCAGTTTAACGGGACAGGAAAAACTGTTTTTT. Variable domain in full (rest from reference TRBV27 and TRBJ1-4): EAQVTQNPRYLITVTGKKLTVTCSQNMNHEYMSWYRQDPGLGLRQIYYSMNVEVTDKGDVPEGYKVSRKEKRNFPLILESPSPNQTSLYFCASSLTGQEKLFFGSGTQLSVL.

This chain uses TRBV4-1 with TRBJ2-1; 12 positions match TRBD2. The CDR3 has 16 amino acids. With V trimmed by 2 bases and J by 8 bases, 7 bases remained unmatched. Germline V gives CDR1 MGHRA, CDR2 YSYEKL. In DNA, the CDR3 is TGCGCCAGCAGCCAACACACTAGCGGGGGGAACGATGAGCAGTTCTTC. It codes for CASSQHTSGGNDEQFF.

The V call is TRBV5-4, the J call TRBJ2-3; TRBD2 matches at 8 bases. The CDR3 has 15 amino acids. Germline CDR1 reads SGHNT; CDR2 reads YYREEE (reference sequence). V lost 2 bases to trimming and J lost 3 bases; unmatched junction nucleotides: 5. The CDR3 DNA reads TGTGCCAGCAGCTTTTCGGGACTAGGGACAGATACGCAGTATTTT. Amino acid sequence: CASSFSGLGTDTQYF.

The chain employs TRBV19 and TRBJ1-1, with D possibly TRBD1 on 5 matching bases. Germline V gene sequence: CDR1 LNHDA, CDR2 SQIVND (reference sequence). This CDR3 spans 12 amino acids. V was clipped by 4 bases and J by 4 bases, with 7 bases between them. Here the CDR3 DNA reads TGTGCCAGTAGTAGGGGGAGCACTGAAGCTTTCTTT. Translating gives CASSRGSTEAFF.

The chain recombines TRBV5-1 with TRBJ1-2; maybe TRBD1 (6 bases). CDR1 and CDR2 from the germline V gene are SGHRS and YFSETQ. V dropped 4 bases and J dropped 7 bases, with 11 bases sitting between them. This CDR3 contains 12 residues. The CDR3 nucleotides read TGCGCCAGCAGCCCCACAGGGACTGGCTACACCTTC. Amino acids: CASSPTGTGYTF.

The genes are TRBV27 and TRBJ2-7; TRBD2 matches 15 bases. Germline V gene data show CDR1 as MNHEY and CDR2 as SMNVEV (reference sequence). The CDR3 covers 15 residues. V lost 2 bases, J lost 4 bases, and 0 bases stayed unmatched. CDR3 protein: CASSLGTSGRYEQYF. CDR3 sequence (DNA): TGTGCCAGCAGTTTAGGGACTAGCGGGAGGTACGAGCAGTACTTC.

V gene TRBV12-3 or TRBV12-4 combines with J gene TRBJ2-5; 7 nucleotides align to TRBD2. Trimming took 8 bases from V and 3 from J; bases not matched to a gene: 6. This CDR3 is built from 13 residues. This CDR3 is CASRRAGEETQYF. DNA of the CDR3: TGTGCCAGCCGCCGGGCGGGGGAAGAGACCCAGTACTTC.

The chain joins TRBV25-1 to TRBJ1-6; 10 nucleotides line up with TRBD1. This CDR3 region has 15 residues. Trimming removed 8 bases from V and 5 bases from J; junction bases left unmatched: 6. Germline loops: CDR1 MGHDK, CDR2 SYGVNS. The CDR3 protein is CASASGTGDNSPLHF. The CDR3 DNA follows: TGTGCCAGCGCCTCCGGGACAGGGGATAATTCACCCCTCCACTTT.

The CDR3 is CASSLAGAGNTIYF. The DNA for the CDR3 is TGTGCCAGCAGTCTGGCGGGAGCTGGAAACACCATATATTTT. The chain combines TRBV27 with TRBJ1-3; no clear D gene. This CDR3 is built from 14 residues. Germline V gene sequence: CDR1 MNHEY, CDR2 SMNVEV (reference sequence). V lost 5 bases and J lost 2, with 10 bases in between.

The CDR3 DNA reads TGTGCCAGCAGTCGGGCCCGTATTGAAAAACTGTTTTTT. It yields the protein CASSRARIEKLFF. The J gene is TRBJ1-4, the V gene TRBV3-1 (or the pseudogene TRBV3-2); D gene unclear. The ends were cut back, 6 bases at V and 7 bases at J, with 12 bases in the middle. The CDR3 covers 13 residues. Germline-derived CDR1 and CDR2 are LGHDT and YNNKEL (reference sequence).

The V and J genes are TRBV7-9 and TRBJ1-2; D remains ambiguous. Trimming pared 7 bases from V and 1 base from J, leaving 13 bases between. In germline, CDR1 is SEHNR, CDR2 FQNEAQ (reference sequence). The CDR3 runs to 14 residues. CDR3 sequence (DNA): TGTGCCAGCACCCCGAGCATGGGTAACTATGGCTACACCTTC. This gives the protein CASTPSMGNYGYTF.

The V and J genes are TRBV25-1 and TRBJ1-6, with D perhaps matching TRBD1 (5 bases). The CDR3 consists of 13 residues. V lost 8 bases, J lost 7 bases, and 12 bases lay in between. Germline lookup yields CDR1 MGHDK and CDR2 SYGVNS. The DNA of the CDR3 is TGTGCCAGCGGATTAAACAGGAATTCACCCCTCCACTTT. This translates into CASGLNRNSPLHF.

V usage is TRBV6-6 and J usage is TRBJ2-3; TRBD1 matches at 9 bases. From germline, CDR1 is MNHNY and CDR2 SVGAGI (reference sequence). There are 13 residues in the CDR3. Unmatched junction bases numbered 1, after V lost 6 bases and J lost 3 bases. CDR3 bases: TGTGCCAGCAGCGGGACAGGGACAGATACGCAGTATTTT. Encoded protein: CASSGTGTDTQYF.

DNA for the CDR3: TGTGCCAGCAGCTTAGCCGGGGACTACATCTACGAGCAGTACTTC. Its protein product is CASSLAGDYIYEQYF. The gene calls are TRBV7-2 and TRBJ2-7, with 7 bases that match TRBD2. CDR1 is SGHTA, CDR2 FQGNSA, per germline. The CDR3 is 15 residues long. Losses at the gene ends were 0 bases for V and 3 bases for J; bases not matched to a gene: 5.

CDR3 amino acids: CATSRDTGHQGYTIYF. CDR3 coding DNA: TGTGCCACCAGCAGAGATACGGGACACCAGGGGTACACCATATATTTT. The gene calls are TRBV15 and TRBJ1-3; possibly TRBD1 for D (6 bases). This CDR3 comprises 16 residues. Germline V gene sequence: CDR1 LNHNV, CDR2 YYDKDF (reference sequence). With 0 bases removed from V and 8 bases from J, the gap between germline ends came to 17 bases.

V usage is TRBV24-1 and J usage is TRBJ2-1, with TRBD2 matching over 7 bases. The germline CDR1 and CDR2 sequences are KGHDR and SFDVKD. The CDR3 has 14 residues. V lost 3 bases, J lost 8 bases, and 6 bases stayed unmatched. CDR3: CATSDPRELDEQFF. The CDR3 DNA reads TGTGCCACCAGTGATCCGCGGGAGCTCGATGAGCAGTTCTTC.

A single count supports this clone. The genes are TRBV18 and TRBJ1-2; no clear D. CDR1 and CDR2 from the germline V gene are KGHSH and LQKENI. V was clipped by 3 bases and J by 2 bases, with 10 bases between them. This CDR3 is 14 amino acids long. In DNA, the CDR3 is TGTGCCAGCTCACCGGATCGTTCGAACTATGGCTACACCTTC. It is translated as CASSPDRSNYGYTF.

The V call is TRBV7-8, the J call TRBJ1-2; D call uncertain. Trimming removed 5 bases at V and 0 bases at J, with 10 bases between. The CDR3 contains 14 residues. CDR1 is SGHVS, CDR2 FQNEAQ, per germline. The DNA of the CDR3 is TGTGCCAGCAGCCCTTTTGGATCTAACTATGGCTACACCTTC. This encodes CASSPFGSNYGYTF.

The rearrangement joins TRBV11-3 to TRBJ2-3, with D perhaps being TRBD1 or TRBD2 (5 bases each). The length of the CDR3 is 15 residues. In germline, CDR1 is SGHNT, CDR2 YENEEA. Trimming removed 1 base from V and 0 bases from J, with 8 bases in between. The CDR3 nucleotides are TGTGCCAGCAGCTTAGGTGGGGGAAGCACAGATACGCAGTATTTT. Residues: CASSLGGGSTDTQYF.

This sequence joins TRBV5-1 and TRBJ2-1, with 7 bases that match TRBD2. The germline CDR1 and CDR2 sequences are SGHRS and YFSETQ. This CDR3 region has 14 residues. J was trimmed by 4 bases and V by 5 bases; bases with no gene match: 6. CDR3 DNA sequence: TGCGCCAGCAGAGTGCTAGCGGAATACAATGAGCAGTTCTTC. Encoded protein: CASRVLAEYNEQFF.

The chain links TRBV6-5 to TRBJ1-2; no clear D gene. Germline V gene sequence: CDR1 MNHEY, CDR2 SVGAGI. Trimming stripped 0 bases from V and 7 bases from J, with 9 bases between. This CDR3 comprises 13 residues. This chain's CDR3 is CASSYSHVTGYTF. CDR3 in DNA: TGTGCCAGCAGTTACTCGCACGTTACTGGCTACACCTTC.

The chain combines TRBV11-2 with TRBJ1-2; D not resolved. The CDR3 consists of 14 residues. The V end was cut by 1 base, the J end by 4 bases, with 10 bases between. From germline, CDR1 is SGHAT and CDR2 FQNNGV. For the CDR3, the DNA is TGTGCCAGCAGCTTAGGTGACGGCCCCTATGGCTACACCTTC. Its protein product is CASSLGDGPYGYTF.

V is TRBV19 and J is TRBJ1-5; D may be TRBD1 (6 bases). This CDR3 comprises 14 residues. Germline CDR1 is LNHDA and CDR2 is SQIVND (reference sequence). With 5 bases removed from V and 6 bases from J, the gap between germline ends came to 14 bases. CDR3 in DNA: TGTGCCAGTAGTCCCAGGGGCACGGGTCAGCCCCAGCATTTT. It is translated as CASSPRGTGQPQHF.

The rearrangement uses TRBV4-1 and TRBJ2-7; D might be TRBD2 (6 bases). Trimming left V 3 bases short and J 2 bases short, with 14 bases between. The CDR3 spans 15 residues. CDR1 and CDR2 from the germline V gene are MGHRA and YSYEKL. CDR3 region: CASSHSPGVPYEQYF. The CDR3 nucleotides are TGCGCCAGCAGCCATTCTCCGGGAGTCCCCTACGAGCAGTACTTC.

J is TRBJ2-5 and V is TRBV2; 7 bases are a match to TRBD1. Germline loops: CDR1 SNHLY, CDR2 FYNNEI. This CDR3 is 16 amino acids long. J lost 4 bases, V lost 6 bases, and 14 bases had no gene match. In DNA form, the CDR3 reads TGTGCCAGCAGGGGTGGACAGGTGGGGCGTGGAGAGACCCAGTACTTC. This codes for CASRGGQVGRGETQYF.

This clone was recorded once. CDR3 bases: TGTGCCAGCAGCTTAGGTAGCGGGGGGGCTCTAGACAATGAGCAGTTCTTC. Amino acid sequence: CASSLGSGGALDNEQFF. The chain recombines TRBV13 with TRBJ2-1; 11 positions agree with TRBD2. The junction had 6 bases not matched to a gene; V was cut back by 0 bases and J by 5 bases. The CDR3 length is 17 residues. The germline V gene has CDR1 PRHDT and CDR2 FYEKMQ (reference sequence).